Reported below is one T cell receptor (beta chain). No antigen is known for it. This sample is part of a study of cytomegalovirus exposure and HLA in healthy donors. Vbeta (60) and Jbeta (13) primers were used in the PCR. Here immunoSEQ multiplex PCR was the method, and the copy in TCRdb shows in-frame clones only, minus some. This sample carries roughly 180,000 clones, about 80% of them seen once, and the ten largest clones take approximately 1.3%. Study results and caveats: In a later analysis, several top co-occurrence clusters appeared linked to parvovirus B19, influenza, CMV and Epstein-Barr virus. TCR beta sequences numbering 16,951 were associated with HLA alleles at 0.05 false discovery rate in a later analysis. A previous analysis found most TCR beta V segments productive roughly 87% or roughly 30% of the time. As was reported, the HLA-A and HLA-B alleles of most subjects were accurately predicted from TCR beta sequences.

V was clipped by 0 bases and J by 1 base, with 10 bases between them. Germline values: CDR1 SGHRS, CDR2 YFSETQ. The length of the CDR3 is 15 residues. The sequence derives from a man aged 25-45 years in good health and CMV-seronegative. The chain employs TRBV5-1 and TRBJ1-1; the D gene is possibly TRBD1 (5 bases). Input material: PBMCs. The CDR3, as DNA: TGCGCCAGCAGCTTGGCCCCGGGGGAGAACACTGAAGCTTTCTTT. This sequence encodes CASSLAPGENTEAFF.